This T cell receptor beta chain was observed in a study of T-cell reconstitution after alpha-beta-depleted transplantation in children listed by TCRdb under 2016. Describing the broader study: T-cell immune reconstitution after TCRalphabeta/CD19-depleted allogeneic hematopoietic cell transplantation in children was quantitatively tracked in the study by means of TCR repertoire profiling.

From a lookup of the germline V gene, CDR1 and CDR2 are SGHTA and FQGNSA. The CDR3 starts with the cysteine, ends with the phenylalanine, and has 14 residues. Only CDR3 DNA is held: 42 bases, read in frame from base 1. The germline V and J ends show losses of 3 bases and 8 bases respectively, and no gene match explains 4 bases of the junction. Library construction relied on PCR. The instrument was an Illumina HiSeq 2500. TCR library preparation used molecular barcoding, with unique molecular identifiers applied to normalize quantification of the TCRbeta repertoire. The public reads were run again by TCRdb, first through fastp at Q25 and then through MiXCR, and only productive beta chains were kept. Duplicate CDR3 protein sequences are folded into a single record with the most common DNA and genes. This sample comprises some 450,000 distinct CDR3 sequences, around 46% of them detected only once. The top ten constitute under 35% of the sample.

Comment on this clonotype: Its binding antigen is unknown. Nothing much larger sits one base from this clone, and base qualities are not available.

Here is what the overall study found, with its caveats: In some patients, the high TCRbeta diversity seen at day 60 was put down to recipient T cells and intrathymic progenitors that had survived conditioning. Apparently early alphabetaT-cell count recovery about two months after transplant reportedly relied on only several hundred rapidly expanded clones derived from non-depleted graft cells. Over the following months the frequencies of hyperexpanded clones went down, and after one year T-cell counts and TCRbeta diversity were mostly credited to newly produced T cells.

According to the study, the label for this sample's treatment or condition signals: allogeneic hematopoietic cell transplantation with graft depleted of TCRalphabeta T cells and CD19 B cells. The transplant recipients were children given TCRalphabeta/CD19-depleted allogeneic hematopoietic cell grafts. This specimen consisted of PBMCs, obtained before TCRalphabeta/CD19-depleted stem cell transplant. The sequence joins TRBV7-2 to TRBJ2-1; the central 10 bases match TRBD1. The receptor was derived from a girl aged 2-10 years with aplastic anemia, due to receive a stem cell transplant. The CDR3 is CASSLETGGHEQFF. The DNA sequence reads TGTGCCAGCAGCTTGGAGACAGGGGGCCATGAGCAGTTCTTC.